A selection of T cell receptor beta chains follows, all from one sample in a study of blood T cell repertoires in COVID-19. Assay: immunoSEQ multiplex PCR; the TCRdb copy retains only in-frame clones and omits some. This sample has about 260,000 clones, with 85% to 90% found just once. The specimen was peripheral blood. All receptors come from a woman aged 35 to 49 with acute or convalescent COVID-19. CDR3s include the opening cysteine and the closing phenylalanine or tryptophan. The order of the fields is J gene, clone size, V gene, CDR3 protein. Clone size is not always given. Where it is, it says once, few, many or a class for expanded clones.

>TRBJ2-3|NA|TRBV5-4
CASGQSPTDTQYF
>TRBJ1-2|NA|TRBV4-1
CASSQLQGSRGYTF
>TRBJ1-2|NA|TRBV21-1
CASSSHGKGNYGYTF
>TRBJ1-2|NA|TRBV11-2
CASGQIGRNYGYTF
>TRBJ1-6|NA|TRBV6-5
CASRSRTGGSPLHF
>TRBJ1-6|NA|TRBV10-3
CAIGPGNSPLHF
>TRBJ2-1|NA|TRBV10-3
CAISWGQVNSEQFF
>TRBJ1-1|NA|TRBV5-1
CASSSWTDGTEAFF
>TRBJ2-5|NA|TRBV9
CASSVGGTEGETQYF
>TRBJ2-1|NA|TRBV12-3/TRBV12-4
CASRHARHEQFF
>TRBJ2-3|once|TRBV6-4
CASSRTGDSDTQYF
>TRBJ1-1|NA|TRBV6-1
CASTTRQGWNTEAFF
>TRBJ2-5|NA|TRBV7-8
CASSLGYSLGETQYF
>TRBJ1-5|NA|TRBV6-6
CASSSTGLGGQPQHF
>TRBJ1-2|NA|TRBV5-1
CASSLTKGHGYTF
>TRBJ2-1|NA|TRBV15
CATSREDYRGSFSNNEQFF
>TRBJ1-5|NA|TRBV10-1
CASQQGAGQPQHF
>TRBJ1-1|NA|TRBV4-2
CASSQDQMNTEAFF
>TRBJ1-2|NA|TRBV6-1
CASSERIARYGYTF
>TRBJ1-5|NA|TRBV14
CASSQGASNQPQHF
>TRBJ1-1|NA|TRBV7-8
CASRPRANTEAFF
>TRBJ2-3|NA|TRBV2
CASSEGTSGTDTQYF
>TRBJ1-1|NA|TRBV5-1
CASKPWTENTEAFF
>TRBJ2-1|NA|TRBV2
CASSESKMYQFF
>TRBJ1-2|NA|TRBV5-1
CASSLGQVYGYTF
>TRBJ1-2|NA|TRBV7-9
CASSSGGRSYGYTF
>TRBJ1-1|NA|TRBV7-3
CASSSTPGDDTEAFF
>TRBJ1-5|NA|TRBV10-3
CAISESQGQPQHF
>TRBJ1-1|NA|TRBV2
CASRWDRGNTEAFF